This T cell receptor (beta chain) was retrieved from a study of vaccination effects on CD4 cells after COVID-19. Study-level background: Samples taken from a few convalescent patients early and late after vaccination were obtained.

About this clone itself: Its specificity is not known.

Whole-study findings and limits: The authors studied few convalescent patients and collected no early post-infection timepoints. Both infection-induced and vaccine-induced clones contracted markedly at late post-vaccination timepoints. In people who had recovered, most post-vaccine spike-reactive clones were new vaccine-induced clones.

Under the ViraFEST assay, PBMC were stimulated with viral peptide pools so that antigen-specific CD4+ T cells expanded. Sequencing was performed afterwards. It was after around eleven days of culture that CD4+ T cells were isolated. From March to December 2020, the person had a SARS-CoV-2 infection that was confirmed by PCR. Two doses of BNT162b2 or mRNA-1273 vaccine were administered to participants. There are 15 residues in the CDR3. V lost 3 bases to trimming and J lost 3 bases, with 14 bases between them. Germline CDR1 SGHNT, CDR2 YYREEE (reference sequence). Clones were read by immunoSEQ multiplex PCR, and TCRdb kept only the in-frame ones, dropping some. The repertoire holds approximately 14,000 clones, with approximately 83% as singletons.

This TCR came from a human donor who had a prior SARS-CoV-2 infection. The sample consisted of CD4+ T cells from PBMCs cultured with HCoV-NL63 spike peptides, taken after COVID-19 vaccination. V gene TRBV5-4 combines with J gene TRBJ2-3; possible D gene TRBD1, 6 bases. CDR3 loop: CASSYGQWVTDTQYF. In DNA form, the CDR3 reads TGTGCCAGCAGCTATGGACAGTGGGTAACAGATACGCAGTATTTT.